This T cell receptor (beta chain) stems from a study of OX40 agonist ivuxolimab in advanced cancers. Looking at the study overall: Every 2 weeks, ivuxolimab was infused into the patients intravenously at between 0.01 and 10 mg/kg. Enrollees could have had prior anti-PD-1, anti-PD-L1 or anti-CTLA-4 therapy, which roughly 40% had received. Among those treated, three patients had partial responses, one with hepatocellular carcinoma and two with cutaneous melanoma.

TCRdb keeps only in-frame clones here, not all; method: immunoSEQ multiplex PCR. The table lists around 19,000 clones, about three quarters of them singletons, with more than 25% in the top ten. About this clone: Its specificity is not known.

V lost 0 bases and J lost 2, with 8 bases in between. CDR3 size: 14 residues. CDR1 and CDR2 (germline): SGDLS, YYNGEE. Whole-study findings and limits: Both blood CD4+ and CD8+ T cells showed clonal growth by week 6 at 0.1 to 3.0 mg/kg.

This chain links TRBV9 with TRBJ2-5; D is perhaps TRBD2 (5 bases). The sample was CD4+ or CD8+ T cells sorted from blood, taken in a trial of the OX40 agonist ivuxolimab. The clonotype was recovered from an adult with an advanced solid tumor such as melanoma, head and neck, liver or kidney cancer. The CDR3 DNA reads as TGTGCCAGCAGCGTAGACGGGATACAAGAGACCCAGTACTTC. Translated: CASSVDGIQETQYF.